This T cell receptor (beta chain) was profiled in a study of T cells in Graves' hyperthyroidism and ophthalmopathy. Amplification targeted TCR beta CDR3 regions from RNA transcripts. An initial round of RT-PCR targeting the TCR CDR3 relied on the HTBI primer set. TCRdb called the multiplex PCR reads again in MiXCR, with one record for every CDR3 protein. This sample has 270,000 or so distinct CDR3 sequences, with 13% to 15% found just once. This clonotype was seen repeatedly, ten times or more. The length of the CDR3 is 12 residues. V was trimmed by 2 bases and J by 3 bases, leaving 2 bases between them. Germline V CDR1 and CDR2: LNHNV, YYDKDF (reference sequence).

The TCR sequence derives from a woman aged 45-65 years with Graves' hyperthyroidism that later progressed to Graves' ophthalmopathy. V usage is TRBV15 and J usage is TRBJ1-5; the D is unclear. Material: blood. CDR3 amino acids: CATSRFNQPQHF. The CDR3 DNA reads as TGTGCCACCAGCAGATTCAATCAGCCCCAGCATTTT.